The 10 T cell receptor beta chains below were found in one sample sequenced in a study of T cells after yellow fever vaccination. TCRdb recomputed calls from the 5' RACE reads with MiXCR, one row per CDR3 protein. This sample has 550,000 or so distinct CDR3 sequences, with about a fifth found just once. The material was PBMCs, obtained 15 days after the yellow fever booster vaccination. The source is a man aged 25 to 45 who received the YFV17D yellow fever vaccine.

There are many counts of this clonotype. The chain couples TRBV25-1 to TRBJ1-1; D gene ambiguous. The length of the CDR3 is 13 residues. Trimming pared 4 bases from V and 1 base from J, leaving 7 bases between. CDR1 is MGHDK and CDR2 is SYGVNS in the germline V gene. The CDR3 sequence: CASSGRWNTEAFF. For the CDR3, the DNA is TGTGCCAGCAGTGGGAGATGGAACACTGAAGCTTTCTTT.

The CDR3 protein is CSASRGPGYGYTF. For the CDR3, the DNA is TGCAGTGCTAGCAGGGGGCCTGGCTATGGCTACACCTTC. The rearrangement links TRBV20-1 to TRBJ1-2; 8 bases agree with TRBD1. Trimming removed 3 bases from V and 4 bases from J; junction bases left unmatched: 4. The CDR3 totals 13 residues. Per germline, CDR1 DFQATT and CDR2 SNEGSKA (reference sequence).

This clonotype came up a few times. The CDR3 reads CAISGTSGDWEEQYF. CDR3 DNA sequence: TGTGCCATCAGCGGGACTAGCGGAGATTGGGAAGAGCAGTACTTC. The genes are TRBV10-3 and TRBJ2-7; 11 nucleotides line up with TRBD2. The CDR3 has 15 residues. The germline V gene encodes CDR1 ENHRY and CDR2 SYGVKD. V lost 6 bases, J lost 7 bases, and 11 bases stayed unmatched.

The V gene is TRBV5-1, the J gene TRBJ2-1; D is ambiguous. The CDR3 loop spans 13 amino acids. V lost 5 bases, J lost 9 bases, and 15 bases lay in between. CDR1 and CDR2 (germline): SGHRS, YFSETQ. CDR3 loop: CASSRLPATEQFF. The CDR3 DNA is TGCGCCAGCAGTCGGCTGCCCGCGACTGAGCAGTTCTTC.

V usage is TRBV21-1 and J usage is TRBJ2-7; TRBD1, as called in the table, went unchecked against the DNA. TRBV21-1 is reported as a pseudogene. CDR3 length: 14 residues. This chain's CDR3 is CASSKRDRSYEQYF. The CDR3 bases are TGTGCCAGCAGCAAACGGGACAGAAGCTACGAGCAGTACTTC.

The gene calls are TRBV7-2 and TRBJ2-1, with D unclear. Germline V gives CDR1 SGHTA, CDR2 FQGNSA. V lost 0 bases, J lost 7 bases, and 10 bases lay in between. The CDR3 loop spans 14 amino acids. The CDR3 nucleotides are TGTGCCAGCAGCTTAGCGGGAAGTGGGAATGAGCAGTTCTTC. It encodes CASSLAGSGNEQFF.

This clonotype was counted a few times. V usage is TRBV4-3 and J usage is TRBJ2-6; no firm D call. Trimming shortened V by 4 bases and J by 0 bases, and 13 bases separated the two germline ends. Looked up from germline, CDR1 is LGHNA and CDR2 is YSLEER. The CDR3 has 17 residues. The CDR3 sequence: CASSPYDRFSGANVLTF. The CDR3 DNA sequence: TGCGCCAGCAGCCCTTACGATAGGTTCTCTGGGGCCAACGTCCTGACTTTC.

The chain has TRBV5-5 and TRBJ1-3; 9 bases are a match to TRBD1. The CDR3 totals 17 residues. J was trimmed by 0 bases and V by 2 bases; bases with no gene match: 6. The V gene's germline CDR1 is SGHKS and CDR2 YYEKEE (reference sequence). CDR3 DNA: TGTGCCAGCAGCTTCGGTCCGGACAGGGGCTCTGGAAACACCATATATTTT. It is translated as CASSFGPDRGSGNTIYF.

This clonotype was seen a few times. Here the CDR3 DNA reads TGTGCCAGCAGAGAGGGACTAGCGGGTCTGGGTGGGAGAGAGACCCAGTACTTC. Its protein product is CASREGLAGLGGRETQYF. The V call is TRBV27, the J call TRBJ2-5; TRBD2 aligns across 12 bases. Per the germline V gene, CDR1 is MNHEY and CDR2 is SMNVEV (reference sequence). CDR3 length: 18 amino acids. V shed 6 bases, J shed 4 bases, and the junction held 15 bases outside the gene matches.

A few counts support this clonotype. The chain joins TRBV7-3 to TRBJ2-2; possibly TRBD2 for D (5 bases). The CDR3 is made up of 14 amino acids. Between the trimmed V and J ends, which lost 1 base and 4 bases, there was a span of 7 bases. Germline V gene lookup returns CDR1 SGHTA and CDR2 FQGTGA. CDR3 sequence: CASSLNEGTGELFF. DNA for the CDR3: TGTGCCAGCAGCTTAAATGAGGGCACCGGGGAGCTGTTTTTT.